Detailed here is one T cell receptor (beta chain). This clone was recorded many times. No base qualities exist here, and no much larger clone lies one base off it. Total RNA from at least 9,500 sorted tetramer+ CD8 T cells was reverse transcribed into cDNA for TCR profiling. PCR with primers that anneal to V and J regions amplified CDR3 regions and added unique molecular identifiers to track templates. The immunoSEQ platform, including its sequencing and error-correction standards, was used to profile TCRalpha and TCRbeta chains. As for the authors' bioinformatics: Clonal copy numbers were corrected for sequencing and PCR errors, and CDR3s were defined per IMGT conventions. Analysis was restricted to productive rearrangements and was performed with immunoSEQ Analyzer versions 2.0 and 3.0, and gene-pairing frequencies were further processed in Microsoft Excel. Circos plots were used to visualize V-J pairings, and MEME plus a custom motifSearch program were used to find CDR3 motifs. The OLGA algorithm was used to calculate the probability of generation of TCR sequences. Clonotypes found at both visits were termed persistent, clonotypes found only in the acute phase were termed nonpersistent, and clonotypes found only at convalescence were termed de novo. Any amino acid clonotype used by more than one donor was defined as a public TCR. In its TCRdb copy, this immuneACCESS table keeps in-frame sequences only and misses some clones. Where compared with another copy, unresolved V genes explain less than half of these, and the others have no known cause. That table is the source of V, J and clone size, and D and trimming were worked out from the DNA. Across this sample there are 6,500 to 7,500 clones, with approximately 26% seen only once. Around 30% of the sample is taken by the ten largest.

This sample was taken from a study of blood T cell repertoires in acute mononucleosis (dated by TCRdb to 2020 to 2021). About the study as a whole: Acute-phase samples, which represented the primary response, were collected within 2 weeks of symptom onset. In the acute phase, YVL-BR-specific cells accounted for a mean of around 1.9% of blood CD8 T cells, and GLC-BM-specific cells for a mean of about 1.1%. A mean blood EBV load of about 4.1 log10 genome copies per million B cells was observed during acute infection, and a mean blood EBV load of roughly 2.5 was observed at convalescence.

V loses 8 bases, J loses 1 base, and the germline ends lie 14 bases apart. The CDR3 measures 14 amino acids from cysteine to phenylalanine. This entry keeps only the CDR3 DNA: 42 bases, framed from base 1. The germline V gene encodes CDR1 MNHNY and CDR2 SVGAGI (reference sequence). The time point label corresponds to: acute infectious mononucleosis, at clinical presentation within 2 weeks of symptom onset (visit 1). Over the course of primary infection, this study followed CD8 T cell responses against two immunodominant EBV epitopes, BRLF1 109 (YVL-BR) and BMLF1 280 (GLC-BM). A positive serum heterophile antibody test together with EBV viral capsid antigen-specific IgM pointed to primary EBV infection. As a first step, magnetic positive selection (MACS) was used to enrich total CD8 T cells from the PBMCs. A FACSAria III was used to sort live CD3+ CD8+ tetramer+ cells to over 85% purity. A PE-conjugated tetramer loaded with the BRLF1 109-117 peptide was used for cell sorting. After tetramer sorting, TCR repertoires of EBV epitope-specific CD8 T cells were deep-sequenced directly ex vivo at acute infection and at convalescence. The donors were a few individuals between about 18 and 30 years old who had clinical acute infectious mononucleosis and laboratory evidence of primary EBV infection. Heparinized peripheral blood was collected when donors presented clinically with mononucleosis symptoms and again about 6 months afterward. Ficoll-Paque density gradient centrifugation was used to isolate PBMCs.

General conclusions and limits of the study: Only around 9.1% of unique acute clonotypes persisted into convalescence, yet these made up most of the response; new diverse de novo clonotypes seemingly replaced the rest. The cohort comprised only a few donors, so group averages rested on very few individuals. Because only a fraction of each donor's blood was analyzed, sampling error might partly account for the low clonotype overlap between the acute and convalescent samples. In TCR repertoire selection for BRLF1 (YVL-BR), TCRalpha CDR3 motifs had a dominant role, while TCRbeta had a minimal role.

Recombination connected TRBV6-6 to TRBJ2-5; tentative D gene TRBD1, with 6 bases matching. The specimen was EBV YVL epitope tetramer+ CD8+ T cells sorted from PBMCs, collected during acute infectious mononucleosis. This specimen's cell subset or site label, interpreted: CD8 T cells binding a tetramer with EBV BRLF1 109-117 peptide (YVL-BR). The TCR sequence derives from a woman aged 18-29 years with infectious mononucleosis caused by EBV. The CDR3 reads CASFSMTGQETQYF. The DNA sequence follows: TGTGCCAGCTTTTCCATGACAGGCCAAGAGACCCAGTACTTC.